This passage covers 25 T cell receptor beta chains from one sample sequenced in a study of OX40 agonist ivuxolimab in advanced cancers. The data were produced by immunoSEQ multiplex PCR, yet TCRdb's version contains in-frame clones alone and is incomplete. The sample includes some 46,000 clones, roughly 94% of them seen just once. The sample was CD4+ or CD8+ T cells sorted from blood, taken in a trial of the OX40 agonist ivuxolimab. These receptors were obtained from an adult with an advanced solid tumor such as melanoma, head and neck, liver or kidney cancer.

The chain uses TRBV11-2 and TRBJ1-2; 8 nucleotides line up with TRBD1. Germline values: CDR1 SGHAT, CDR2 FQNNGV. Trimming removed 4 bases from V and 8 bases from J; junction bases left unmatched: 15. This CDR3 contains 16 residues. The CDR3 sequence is CASSYPSPDRVGGYTF. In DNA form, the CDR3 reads TGTGCCAGCAGCTACCCGTCCCCGGACAGGGTCGGAGGCTACACCTTC.

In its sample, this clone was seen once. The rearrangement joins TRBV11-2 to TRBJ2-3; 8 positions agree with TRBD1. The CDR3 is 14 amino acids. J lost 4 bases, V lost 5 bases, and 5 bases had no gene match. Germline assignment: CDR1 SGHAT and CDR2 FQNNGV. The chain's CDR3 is CASSPTGEADTQYF. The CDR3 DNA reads TGTGCCAGCAGCCCGACAGGGGAGGCAGATACGCAGTATTTT.

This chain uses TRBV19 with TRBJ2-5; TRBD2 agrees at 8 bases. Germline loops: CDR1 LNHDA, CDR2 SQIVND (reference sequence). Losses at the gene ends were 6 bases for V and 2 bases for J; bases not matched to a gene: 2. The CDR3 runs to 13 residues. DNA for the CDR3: TGTGCCAGTAGGTCTAGCGGGCAAGAGACCCAGTACTTC. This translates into CASRSSGQETQYF.

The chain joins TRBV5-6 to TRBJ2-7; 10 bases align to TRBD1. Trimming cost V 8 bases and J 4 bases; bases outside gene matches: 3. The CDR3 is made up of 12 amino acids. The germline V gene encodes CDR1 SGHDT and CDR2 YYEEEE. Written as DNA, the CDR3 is TGTGCCAGTGGGACAGGGGATTACGAGCAGTACTTC. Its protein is CASGTGDYEQYF. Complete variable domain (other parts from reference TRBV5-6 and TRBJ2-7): DAGVTQSPTHLIKTRGQQVTLRCSPKSGHDTVSWYQQALGQGPQFIFQYYEEEERQRGNFPDRFSGHQFPNYSSELNVNALLLGDSALYLCASGTGDYEQYFGPGTRLTVT.

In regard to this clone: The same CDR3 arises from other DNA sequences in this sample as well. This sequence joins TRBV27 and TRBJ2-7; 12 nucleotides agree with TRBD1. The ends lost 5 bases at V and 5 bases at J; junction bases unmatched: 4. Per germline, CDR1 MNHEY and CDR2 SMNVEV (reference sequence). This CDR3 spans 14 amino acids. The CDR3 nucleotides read TGTGCCAGCAGTCCTGGGACAGGGGGCCACGAGCAGTACTTC. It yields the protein CASSPGTGGHEQYF.

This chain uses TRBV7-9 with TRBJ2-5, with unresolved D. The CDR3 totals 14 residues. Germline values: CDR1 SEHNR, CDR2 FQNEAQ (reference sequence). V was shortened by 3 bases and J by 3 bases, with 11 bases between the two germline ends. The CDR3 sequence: CASSFGARKETQYF. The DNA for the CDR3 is TGTGCCAGCAGCTTCGGCGCCAGAAAAGAGACCCAGTACTTC.

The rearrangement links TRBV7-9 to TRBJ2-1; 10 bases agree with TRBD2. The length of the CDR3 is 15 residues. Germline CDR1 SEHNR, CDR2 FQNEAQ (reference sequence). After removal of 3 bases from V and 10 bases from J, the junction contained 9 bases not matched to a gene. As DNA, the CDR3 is TGTGCCAGCAGCTTCAGCGGGAGGGGCCTGAGCGAGCAGTTCTTC. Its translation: CASSFSGRGLSEQFF.

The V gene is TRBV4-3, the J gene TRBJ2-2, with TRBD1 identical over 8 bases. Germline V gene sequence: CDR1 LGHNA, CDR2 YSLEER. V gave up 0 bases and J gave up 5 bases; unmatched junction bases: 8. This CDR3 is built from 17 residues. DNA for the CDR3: TGCGCCAGCAGCCAAGATCGGGCAGGGGGCAAAACCGGGGAGCTGTTTTTT. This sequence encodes CASSQDRAGGKTGELFF.

For the CDR3, the DNA is TGCGCCAGCAGCTCGGATATTGGGACGGGGGAGACCCAGTACTTC. This encodes CASSSDIGTGETQYF. This chain joins TRBV5-1 and TRBJ2-5, with D tentatively TRBD1 or TRBD2 (5 bases each). V shed 3 bases and J shed 5 bases, with 17 bases lying between them. Germline CDR1 and CDR2: SGHRS and YFSETQ. The CDR3 has 15 residues.

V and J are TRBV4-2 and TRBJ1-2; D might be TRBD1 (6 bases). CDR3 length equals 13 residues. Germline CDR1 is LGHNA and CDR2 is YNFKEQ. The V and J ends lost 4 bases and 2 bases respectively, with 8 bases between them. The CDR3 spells CASSPGTNYGYTF. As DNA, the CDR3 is TGTGCCAGCAGCCCTGGGACAAACTATGGCTACACCTTC.

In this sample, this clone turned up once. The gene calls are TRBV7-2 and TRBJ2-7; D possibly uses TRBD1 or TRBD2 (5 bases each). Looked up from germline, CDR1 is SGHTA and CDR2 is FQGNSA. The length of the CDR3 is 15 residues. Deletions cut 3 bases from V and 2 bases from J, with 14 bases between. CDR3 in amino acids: CASSFRGRSPYEQYF. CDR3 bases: TGTGCCAGCAGCTTCCGGGGCAGGAGTCCCTACGAGCAGTACTTC.

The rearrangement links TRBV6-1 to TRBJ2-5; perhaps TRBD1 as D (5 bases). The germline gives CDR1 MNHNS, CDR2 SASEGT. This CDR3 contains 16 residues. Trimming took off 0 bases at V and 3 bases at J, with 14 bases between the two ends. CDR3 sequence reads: CASSEAWGGPKETQYF. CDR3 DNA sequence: TGTGCCAGCAGTGAAGCGTGGGGCGGACCTAAAGAGACCCAGTACTTC.

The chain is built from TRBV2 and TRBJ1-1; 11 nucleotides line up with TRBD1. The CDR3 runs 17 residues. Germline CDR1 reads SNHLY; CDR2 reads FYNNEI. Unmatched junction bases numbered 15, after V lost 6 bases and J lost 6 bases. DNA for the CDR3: TGTGCCAGCAGCACACCTAGCCGGGACAGGGGGAGCCCTGAAGCTTTCTTT. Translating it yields CASSTPSRDRGSPEAFF.

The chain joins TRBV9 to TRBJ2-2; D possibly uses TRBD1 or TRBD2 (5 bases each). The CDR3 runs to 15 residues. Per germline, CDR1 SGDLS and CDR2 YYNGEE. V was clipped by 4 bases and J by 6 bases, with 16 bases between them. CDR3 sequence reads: CASSYTRGRSGELFF. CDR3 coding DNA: TGTGCCAGCAGCTACACTAGGGGCAGGTCCGGGGAGCTGTTTTTT.

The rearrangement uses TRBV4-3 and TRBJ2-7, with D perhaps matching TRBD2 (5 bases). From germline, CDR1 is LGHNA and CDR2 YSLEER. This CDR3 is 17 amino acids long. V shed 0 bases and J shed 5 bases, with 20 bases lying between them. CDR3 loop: CASSQDLRAPISDEQYF. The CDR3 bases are TGCGCCAGCAGCCAAGATTTGAGGGCTCCAATTTCCGACGAGCAGTACTTC.

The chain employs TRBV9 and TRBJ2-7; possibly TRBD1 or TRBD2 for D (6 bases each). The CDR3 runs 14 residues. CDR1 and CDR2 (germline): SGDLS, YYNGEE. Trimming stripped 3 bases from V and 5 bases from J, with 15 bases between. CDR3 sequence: CASSEGGRSHEQYF. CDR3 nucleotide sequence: TGTGCCAGCAGCGAGGGGGGTAGATCTCACGAGCAGTACTTC.

The CDR3 spells CASSAGTAPNYGYTF. As DNA, the CDR3 is TGTGCCAGCAGTGCAGGGACCGCACCTAACTATGGCTACACCTTC. V is TRBV27 and J is TRBJ1-2; perhaps TRBD1 as D (5 bases). From germline, CDR1 is MNHEY and CDR2 SMNVEV (reference sequence). There are 15 residues in the CDR3. Trimming shortened V by 5 bases and J by 0 bases, and 13 bases separated the two germline ends.

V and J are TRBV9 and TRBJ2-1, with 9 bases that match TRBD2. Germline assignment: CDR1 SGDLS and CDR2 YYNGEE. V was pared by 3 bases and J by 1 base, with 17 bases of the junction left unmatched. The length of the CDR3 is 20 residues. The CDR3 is CASSGGGKASGVVSYNEQFF. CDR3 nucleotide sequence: TGTGCCAGCAGCGGGGGAGGTAAGGCTAGCGGGGTAGTGTCCTACAATGAGCAGTTCTTC.

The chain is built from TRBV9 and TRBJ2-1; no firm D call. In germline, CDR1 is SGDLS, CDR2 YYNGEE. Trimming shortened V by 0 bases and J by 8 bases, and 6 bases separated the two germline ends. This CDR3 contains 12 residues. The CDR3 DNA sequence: TGTGCCAGCAGCGTAGCTGGGCATGAGCAGTTCTTC. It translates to CASSVAGHEQFF.

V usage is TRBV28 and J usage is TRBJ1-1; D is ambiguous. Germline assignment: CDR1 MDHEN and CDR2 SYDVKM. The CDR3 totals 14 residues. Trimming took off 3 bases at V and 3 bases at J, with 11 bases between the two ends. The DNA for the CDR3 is TGTGCCAGCAGTTTCTCGACGTTCGACACTGAAGCTTTCTTT. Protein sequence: CASSFSTFDTEAFF.

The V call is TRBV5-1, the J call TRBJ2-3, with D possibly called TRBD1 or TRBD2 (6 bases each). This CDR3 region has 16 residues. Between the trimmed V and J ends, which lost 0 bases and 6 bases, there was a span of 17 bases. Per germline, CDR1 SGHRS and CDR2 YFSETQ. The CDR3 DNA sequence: TGCGCCAGCAGCTTGGAGGGGGGACCTTTAGGGGATACGCAGTATTTT. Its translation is CASSLEGGPLGDTQYF.

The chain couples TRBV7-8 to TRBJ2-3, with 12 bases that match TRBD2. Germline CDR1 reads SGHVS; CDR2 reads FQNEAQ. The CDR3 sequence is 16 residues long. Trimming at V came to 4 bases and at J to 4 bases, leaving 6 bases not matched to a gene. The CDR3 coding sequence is TGTGCCAGCAGCTCAATACTAGCGGGAGGTCCAGATACGCAGTATTTT. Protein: CASSSILAGGPDTQYF. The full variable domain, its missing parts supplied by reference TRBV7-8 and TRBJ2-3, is GAGVSQSPRYKVAKRGQDVALRCDPISGHVSLFWYQQALGQGPEFLTYFQNEAQLDKSGLPSDRFFAERPEGSVSTLKIQRTQQEDSAVYLCASSSILAGGPDTQYFGPGTRLTVL.

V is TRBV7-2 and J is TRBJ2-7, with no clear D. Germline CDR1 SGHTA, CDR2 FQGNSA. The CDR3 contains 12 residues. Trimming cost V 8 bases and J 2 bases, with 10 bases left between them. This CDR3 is CASQLAPYEQYF. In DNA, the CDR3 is TGTGCCAGCCAACTTGCGCCCTACGAGCAGTACTTC.

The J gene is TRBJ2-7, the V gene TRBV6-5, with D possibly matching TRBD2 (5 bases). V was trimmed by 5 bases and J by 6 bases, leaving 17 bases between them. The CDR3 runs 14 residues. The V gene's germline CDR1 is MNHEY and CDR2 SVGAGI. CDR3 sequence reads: CASSNPFTSPEQYF. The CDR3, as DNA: TGTGCCAGCAGTAACCCGTTTACTAGTCCCGAGCAGTACTTC.

The CDR3 region has the DNA TGTGCCAGCAGCCCACAAAGCGGGAGCTCCTACAATGAGCAGTTCTTC. This translates into CASSPQSGSSYNEQFF. This chain joins TRBV9 and TRBJ2-1; 8 nucleotides match TRBD2. CDR3 length: 16 residues. The V gene's germline CDR1 is SGDLS and CDR2 YYNGEE. V lost 4 bases to trimming and J lost 0 bases; unmatched junction nucleotides: 6.